These 32 T cell receptor beta chains were sequenced from one sample in a study of T cell responses to AZD1222 COVID-19 vaccine. Libraries were prepared by immunoSEQ multiplex PCR; TCRdb keeps only in-frame clonotypes and omits some of them. Of 80,000 or so clones in the sample, about 90% were seen once. Sequencing was performed on peripheral blood, taken on day 0 of AZD1222 vaccination. These receptors were obtained from an adult in good health.

The chain combines TRBV2 with TRBJ1-1; D call uncertain. The CDR3 runs 14 residues. Germline values: CDR1 SNHLY, CDR2 FYNNEI. V was clipped by 3 bases and J by 4 bases, with 12 bases between them. CDR3 in DNA: TGTGCCAGCAGTGATGGGCCAGGAGGCACTGAAGCTTTCTTT. Translated, it gives CASSDGPGGTEAFF.

This chain connects TRBV7-8 to TRBJ1-5; D is unresolved. CDR1 and CDR2 from the germline V gene are SGHVS and FQNEAQ. CDR3 length: 15 amino acids. Deletions cut 0 bases from V and 3 bases from J, with 9 bases between. The DNA for the CDR3 is TGTGCCAGCAGCTTAGCAGGGCACCTCAATCAGCCCCAGCATTTT. Its translation: CASSLAGHLNQPQHF.

The V gene is TRBV10-3, the J gene TRBJ1-1, with no clear D. CDR1 and CDR2 from the germline V gene are ENHRY and SYGVKD. The CDR3 has 13 amino acids. Trimming took off 0 bases at V and 8 bases at J, with 10 bases between the two ends. As DNA, the CDR3 is TGTGCCATCAGTGAGTCGGTTGGGGTGGAAGCTTTCTTT. The encoded protein is CAISESVGVEAFF.

This chain joins TRBV4-3 and TRBJ1-4; D remains unclear. V lost 6 bases and J 5 bases, leaving 13 bases between the germline ends. Germline values: CDR1 LGHNA, CDR2 YSLEER. The CDR3 length is 14 residues. Written as DNA, the CDR3 is TGCGCCAGCAGTCTCGGAGGAGGGAATGAAAAACTGTTTTTT. Amino acids: CASSLGGGNEKLFF.

CDR3 residues: CAISTPTENYGYTF. Here the CDR3 DNA reads TGTGCCATCAGCACTCCGACGGAGAACTATGGCTACACCTTC. This chain joins TRBV10-3 and TRBJ1-2; D gene unclear. The germline V gene encodes CDR1 ENHRY and CDR2 SYGVKD. The CDR3 extends over 14 amino acids. The V end was cut by 6 bases, the J end by 2 bases, with 13 bases between.

The rearrangement joins TRBV29-1 to TRBJ2-3, with TRBD1 matching 8 bases. The CDR3 covers 13 residues. V was pared by 4 bases and J by 2 bases, with 2 bases of the junction left unmatched. CDR1 is SQVTM, CDR2 ANQGSEA, per germline. The CDR3 protein is CSVGQGLTDTQYF. The CDR3 nucleotides are TGCAGCGTTGGACAGGGGCTCACAGATACGCAGTATTTT.

A note on this clone: Germline is not matched at one junction end, which may reflect a read error. The V call is TRBV7-7, the J call TRBJ2-3, with 7 nucleotides matching TRBD2. Per the germline V gene, CDR1 is SSHAT and CDR2 is FNYEAQ (reference sequence). The CDR3 totals 17 residues. In DNA, the CDR3 is TGTGCTAGCAGCTTTGGGGGGGGACTCCTCCGATCGGATACGCAGTATTTT. Translating gives CASSFGGGLLRSDTQYF. The complete variable domain, with remaining parts taken from reference TRBV7-7 and TRBJ2-3, reads GAGVSQSPRYKVTKRGQDVTLRCDPISSHATLYWYQQALGQGPEFLTYFNYEAQPDKSGLPSDRFSAERPEGSISTLTIQRTEQRDSAMYRCASSFGGGLLRSDTQYFGPGTRLTVL.

This clone was recorded a few times. The chain links TRBV5-6 to TRBJ2-7; D is undetermined. Trimming removed 0 bases from V and 2 bases from J, with 12 bases in between. Germline values: CDR1 SGHDT, CDR2 YYEEEE. The CDR3 length is 15 residues. CDR3 nucleotide sequence: TGTGCCAGCAGCTTGGGACCGCTATCCCCCTACGAGCAGTACTTC. It specifies CASSLGPLSPYEQYF. The full variable domain, with the rest looked up from reference TRBV5-6 and TRBJ2-7, is DAGVTQSPTHLIKTRGQQVTLRCSPKSGHDTVSWYQQALGQGPQFIFQYYEEEERQRGNFPDRFSGHQFPNYSSELNVNALLLGDSALYLCASSLGPLSPYEQYFGPGTRLTVT.

The rearrangement uses TRBV29-1 and TRBJ1-1; D is unclear. V shed 4 bases and J shed 10 bases, with 13 bases lying between them. CDR3 length: 11 amino acids. Per germline, CDR1 SQVTM and CDR2 ANQGSEA. Here the CDR3 DNA reads TGCAGCGTTGGTCGGAGACACGGAGCTTTCTTT. Translating gives CSVGRRHGAFF. Full variable domain (remainder filled in from reference TRBV29-1 and TRBJ1-1): SAVISQKPSRDICQRGTSLTIQCQVDSQVTMMFWYRQQPGQSLTLIATANQGSEATYESGFVIDKFPISRPNLTFSTLTVSNMSPEDSSIYLCSVGRRHGAFFGQGTRLTVV.

The V gene is TRBV28, the J gene TRBJ2-7; D is possibly TRBD1 or TRBD2 (7 bases each). The V and J ends lost 5 bases and 12 bases respectively, with 17 bases between them. CDR3 size: 12 residues. Germline values: CDR1 MDHEN, CDR2 SYDVKM. The DNA of the CDR3 is TGTGCCAGCAGTCCCAGGGGGGAGGGGCGGTACTTC. Its translation: CASSPRGEGRYF.

CDR3 sequence: CASVGATSGIEQFF. The CDR3 DNA follows: TGTGCCAGCGTTGGGGCCACTAGCGGGATCGAGCAGTTCTTC. The chain employs TRBV2 and TRBJ2-1; 10 nucleotides match TRBD2. This CDR3 has 14 amino acids. Germline CDR1 reads SNHLY; CDR2 reads FYNNEI. With V trimmed by 8 bases and J by 10 bases, 11 bases remained unmatched.

The chain employs TRBV30 and TRBJ2-5, with D maybe TRBD2 (6 bases). The germline CDR1 and CDR2 sequences are GTSNPN and SVGIG (reference sequence). V was cut by 2 bases and J by 7 bases, with 11 bases left in between. The CDR3 is 12 residues long. The CDR3 DNA reads as TGTGCCTGGAGTCCCCCAGCGGGGACCCAGTACTTC. Encoded protein: CAWSPPAGTQYF. Combining the CDR3 with reference TRBV30 and TRBJ2-5 gives the whole variable domain SQTIHQWPATLVQPVGSPLSLECTVEGTSNPNLYWYRQAAGRGLQLLFYSVGIGQISSEVPQNLSASRPQDRQFILSSKKLLLSDSGFYLCAWSPPAGTQYFGPGTRLLVL.

This clone was seen just once. The rearrangement uses TRBV19 and TRBJ1-5; D is perhaps TRBD1 (5 bases). V was shortened by 0 bases and J by 4 bases, with 13 bases between the two germline ends. CDR1 is LNHDA, CDR2 SQIVND, per germline (reference sequence). The CDR3 spans 16 residues. The CDR3 sequence is CASSIDGPRGNQPQHF. The CDR3, as DNA: TGTGCCAGTAGTATAGATGGGCCCCGGGGGAATCAGCCCCAGCATTTT.

V is TRBV6-2 or TRBV6-3 and J is TRBJ2-5, with 8 positions matching TRBD1. There are 15 residues in the CDR3. Germline V gives CDR1 MNHEY, CDR2 SVGEGT. V dropped 4 bases and J dropped 2; count of bases not matched to a gene: 6. CDR3 bases: TGTGCCAGCAGTTTTGACAGGGGAAGACAAGAGACCCAGTACTTC. It translates to CASSFDRGRQETQYF.

The gene calls are TRBV11-1 and TRBJ2-7; possible D gene TRBD2, 6 bases. CDR1 is SGHAT and CDR2 is FQDESV in the germline V gene (reference sequence). The CDR3 loop spans 13 amino acids. The V end was cut by 5 bases, the J end by 6 bases, with 14 bases between. CDR3: CASSTRTTREQYF. For the CDR3, the DNA is TGTGCCAGCAGCACCCGGACTACCCGCGAGCAGTACTTC.

Comment on this clone: At one of its ends the junction is not consistent with the germline gene, which may arise from a read error. The chain links TRBV7-2 to TRBJ2-7; TRBD1 is a possible D gene (5 bases). In germline, CDR1 is SGHTA, CDR2 FQGNSA. This CDR3 contains 12 residues. The CDR3, as DNA: TGTGCCAGCAGCTTAGCGGGGCGCGACCAAATCTTC. It yields the protein CASSLAGRDQIF.

V usage is TRBV3-1 (or the pseudogene TRBV3-2) and J usage is TRBJ1-4, with D possibly being TRBD1 (5 bases). V shed 7 bases and J shed 3 bases, with 12 bases lying between them. This CDR3 is built from 14 residues. Germline loops: CDR1 LGHDT, CDR2 YNNKEL (reference sequence). The CDR3 sequence is CASNLGGSNEKLFF. CDR3 DNA sequence: TGTGCCAGCAACCTTGGGGGATCTAATGAAAAACTGTTTTTT.

V is TRBV2 and J is TRBJ1-2; D call uncertain. This CDR3 is 13 amino acids long. Trimming took off 8 bases at V and 4 bases at J, with 14 bases between the two ends. Per germline, CDR1 SNHLY and CDR2 FYNNEI. CDR3: CASFSGPIYGYTF. CDR3 sequence (DNA): TGTGCCAGCTTCTCCGGGCCAATCTATGGCTACACCTTC.

V and J are TRBV14 and TRBJ2-5; a weak D match, TRBD2 (7 bases). CDR3 length: 13 amino acids. Germline CDR1 SGHDN, CDR2 FVKESK. The V end lost 5 bases, the J end lost 7 bases, and 14 bases lay between the germline ends. CDR3 protein: CASSSSGGATQYF. The CDR3 nucleotides read TGTGCCAGCAGCTCTTCTGGGGGGGCGACCCAGTACTTC.

This rearrangement joins TRBV10-2 to TRBJ2-3, with D possibly called TRBD1 or TRBD2 (5 bases each). CDR1 and CDR2 (germline): WSHSY, SAAADI. V shed 4 bases and J shed 5 bases, with 16 bases lying between them. CDR3 size: 15 residues. The CDR3, as DNA: TGCGCCAGCAGTGGCCGGGACCTGGGGAAAGATACGCAGTATTTT. Protein sequence: CASSGRDLGKDTQYF.

This chain links TRBV7-3 with TRBJ2-1, with D perhaps TRBD1 (6 bases). CDR3 length: 15 residues. Trimming stripped 4 bases from V and 0 bases from J, with 10 bases between. Germline CDR1 SGHTA, CDR2 FQGTGA. The CDR3 protein is CASSSTGDSYNEQFF. The CDR3 DNA reads TGTGCCAGCAGCTCGACAGGCGACTCCTACAATGAGCAGTTCTTC.

This rearrangement joins TRBV19 to TRBJ1-1; possibly TRBD1 for D (5 bases). The germline V gene encodes CDR1 LNHDA and CDR2 SQIVND (reference sequence). This CDR3 region has 18 residues. V shed 0 bases and J shed 1 base, with 18 bases lying between them. The CDR3 nucleotides read TGTGCCAGTAGTATAGATCTATCCGGGGCCGGACGGAACACTGAAGCTTTCTTT. It is translated as CASSIDLSGAGRNTEAFF. Looking up the rest from reference TRBV19 and TRBJ1-1 gives the full variable domain: DGGITQSPKYLFRKEGQNVTLSCEQNLNHDAMYWYRQDPGQGLRLIYYSQIVNDFQKGDIAEGYSVSREKKESFPLTVTSAQKNPTAFYLCASSIDLSGAGRNTEAFFGQGTRLTVV.

The V gene is TRBV7-3, the J gene TRBJ1-6; D remains ambiguous. The CDR3 consists of 13 residues. Germline assignment: CDR1 SGHTA and CDR2 FQGTGA. Between the trimmed V and J ends, which lost 3 bases and 3 bases, there was a span of 3 bases. CDR3 DNA: TGTGCCAGCAGCTTGGACTATAATTCACCCCTCCACTTT. Protein product: CASSLDYNSPLHF.

The CDR3 region is CASSPLLPGTGGRGYTF. CDR3 sequence (DNA): TGTGCCAGCAGCCCCCTACTACCCGGGACAGGGGGTCGAGGCTACACCTTC. V and J are TRBV27 and TRBJ1-2; 11 bases are a match to TRBD1. Trimming removed 6 bases from V and 8 bases from J; junction bases left unmatched: 17. The CDR3 consists of 17 residues. CDR1 and CDR2 from the germline V gene are MNHEY and SMNVEV (reference sequence).

The chain is built from TRBV4-1 and TRBJ1-5; the match to TRBD1 covers 9 bases. The germline V gene encodes CDR1 MGHRA and CDR2 YSYEKL. The trim removed 4 bases at V and 10 bases at J, leaving 11 bases unmatched. This CDR3 contains 15 residues. For the CDR3, the DNA is TGCGCCAGCAGCCGAGGACAGGGGCCCATCTCCCCCCAGCATTTT. Protein: CASSRGQGPISPQHF.

The chain joins TRBV11-1 to TRBJ2-2; weak D call: TRBD2 (5 bases). Germline CDR1 and CDR2: SGHAT and FQDESV (reference sequence). CDR3 length equals 15 residues. Between the trimmed V and J ends, which lost 2 bases and 2 bases, there was a span of 9 bases. As DNA, the CDR3 is TGTGCCAGCAGCTTAAACGGAGGTAACACCGGGGAGCTGTTTTTT. It is translated as CASSLNGGNTGELFF.

The chain recombines TRBV6-2 or TRBV6-3 with TRBJ1-5; 7 bases agree with TRBD1. V shed 5 bases and J 4 bases; nucleotides not matched to a gene: 8. This CDR3 is built from 15 residues. Germline values: CDR1 MNHEY, CDR2 SVGEGT. CDR3 residues: CASSPQGLENQPQHF. For the CDR3, the DNA is TGTGCCAGCAGTCCACAGGGGTTAGAGAATCAGCCCCAGCATTTT.

This clone was observed at least ten times. The chain recombines TRBV7-2 with TRBJ2-1; a possible D gene is TRBD2 (6 bases). This CDR3 spans 14 amino acids. The germline V gene has CDR1 SGHTA and CDR2 FQGNSA. V was clipped by 2 bases and J by 7 bases, with 12 bases between them. The chain's CDR3 is CASSLSPGDNEQFF. In DNA form, the CDR3 reads TGTGCCAGCAGCTTATCACCGGGGGATAATGAGCAGTTCTTC.

V is TRBV6-5 and J is TRBJ2-5; TRBD1 agrees at 9 bases. J lost 4 bases, V lost 5 bases, and 5 bases had no gene match. Germline-derived CDR1 and CDR2 are MNHEY and SVGAGI. The length of the CDR3 is 14 residues. CDR3: CASSTGTGTETQYF. The CDR3, as DNA: TGTGCCAGCAGTACCGGGACAGGGACAGAGACCCAGTACTTC.

V and J are TRBV18 and TRBJ1-5; D is unresolved. This CDR3 region has 15 residues. V was trimmed by 0 bases and J by 6 bases, leaving 12 bases between them. Per the germline V gene, CDR1 is KGHSH and CDR2 is LQKENI. In DNA, the CDR3 is TGTGCCAGCTCACCACCGGGCCAAAGAGGTCAGCCCCAGCATTTT. Translation: CASSPPGQRGQPQHF. Based on the CDR3 plus reference TRBV18 and TRBJ1-5, the full variable domain is NAGVMQNPRHLVRRRGQEARLRCSPMKGHSHVYWYRQLPEEGLKFMVYLQKENIIDESGMPKERFSAEFPKEGPSILRIQQVVRGDSAAYFCASSPPGQRGQPQHFGDGTRLSIL.

The gene calls are TRBV7-9 and TRBJ1-3; no firm D call. Trimming pared 4 bases from V and 0 bases from J, leaving 4 bases between. Germline V gene data show CDR1 as SEHNR and CDR2 as FQNEAQ (reference sequence). The CDR3 consists of 13 residues. The CDR3, as DNA: TGTGCCAGCAGCTATAACTCTGGAAACACCATATATTTT. Translated, it gives CASSYNSGNTIYF. Drawing the rest from reference TRBV7-9 and TRBJ1-3, the complete variable domain is DTGVSQNPRHKITKRGQNVTFRCDPISEHNRLYWYRQTLGQGPEFLTYFQNEAQLEKSRLLSDRFSAERPKGSFSTLEIQRTEQGDSAMYLCASSYNSGNTIYFGEGSWLTVV.

This rearrangement joins TRBV12-3 or TRBV12-4 to TRBJ1-1, with D tentatively TRBD1 (5 bases). V lost 7 bases to trimming and J lost 8 bases, with 14 bases between them. The CDR3 spans 12 residues. Here the CDR3 reads CASTSGPGEAFF. DNA for the CDR3: TGTGCCAGCACCTCAGGGCCCGGAGAAGCTTTCTTT.